This record concerns one T cell receptor (beta chain) sequence. Its antigen is still unknown. Base qualities are not recorded, but no much larger clone differs from it by a single base. This record belongs to a study of graft-versus-host responses after intestinal transplantation (dated by TCRdb to 2020 to 2022). About the full investigation: Recipients received multivisceral, liver-intestinal, or isolated intestinal transplants. Every recipient was given anti-thymocyte globulin induction, then maintenance tacrolimus and steroids for two to three years. Graft-versus-host and host-versus-graft alloreactive T cell clones were tracked in the graft, circulation and bone marrow after intestinal transplantation using bulk TCR-beta CDR3 sequencing. Alloreactive clones were identified by sequencing pre-transplant mixed lymphocyte reaction products and comparing them with unstimulated pre-transplant donor and recipient T cells. Of the 20 to 25 intestinal transplant recipients enrolled in the cohort, one of whom was a retransplant, a few patients without pretransplant specimens were excluded. A peak of at least 4% donor T cells among recipient peripheral blood mononuclear cells was the definition used for donor T cell macrochimerism. Rather than going through the commercial service, samples from a few later patients were sequenced in-house on an Illumina MiSeq and processed with MiXCR.

The library was obtained by the immunoSEQ multiplex PCR assay. Adaptive Biotechnologies carried out high-throughput TCR-beta CDR3 sequencing of genomic DNA for most patients. The study's own analysis went as follows. Adaptive's ImmunoSEQ software was the source of the TCR sequencing data for about 18 patients, while a few other patients were processed with MiXCR and VDJtools. Because the origin of CDR3 nucleotide sequences shared between donor and recipient could not be assigned, those sequences were removed. To be classed as alloreactive, a clone needed at least 2-fold expansion over unstimulated cells and a minimum CFSE-low frequency of 0.002% (template counts) or 0.001% (read counts). Clones were considered mappable if detected in sequenced pre-transplant spleen, lymph node, or MLR CFSE-low populations of the donor or recipient. Cumulative frequency of alloreactive clones was calculated as a percentage of all sequences weighted by copy number. This immuneACCESS table, as held by TCRdb, lists in-frame sequences with V and J called but not all clones. Of the missing ones, under half trace to an unresolved V gene in checked studies; the others have no known cause. D and trimming come from the DNA, and the V and J calls and clone size come from that table. Recorded for this sample are 6,000 to 8,000 clones; about 84% of them occurred a single time. The ten most abundant clones make up 9.5% to 13% of the sample.

CDR1 and CDR2, per the germline V gene (reference sequence), are SGHNT and YYREEE. Compared with germline, V lacks 1 base and J lacks 6 bases; bases without a gene match: 4. Its CDR3 holds 14 amino acids, cysteine through phenylalanine. Only the CDR3 region is kept as DNA, spanning 42 bases read in frame from base 1. To isolate intraepithelial and lamina propria lymphocytes from graft specimens, dithiothreitol, EDTA incubations and collagenase D digestion were used. Serial intestinal graft biopsy specimens collected up to 600 days after transplant underwent bulk TCR-beta sequencing. Points the paper makes about the study in general: The conclusions were limited by the relatively low number and heterogeneity of the intestinal transplant patients. GvH clones were found in recipient bone marrow, and some of the GvH clones appeared earlier in ileal mucosa or blood, which is consistent with an intestinal mucosal origin. Peak levels of circulating GvH clones were associated with declines in HvG clones early after transplant. In patients with donor T cell macrochimerism, the allografts had high GvH to HvG T cell clonal ratios.

The rearranged chain carries TRBV5-4 and TRBJ1-2, with 9 junctional bases fitting TRBD1. The sample in question was ileum tissue, obtained around 130 days after transplant. This sequence was found in a human patient who received an intestinal transplant, so some T cells may come from the graft donor. Here is the DNA: TGTGCCAGCAGCTTGAACAGGGGGCAAGATGGCTACACCTTC. It codes for CASSLNRGQDGYTF.